This T cell receptor beta chain was identified during a study of T-cell reconstitution after alpha-beta-depleted transplantation in children. Study observations and caveats: Several patients had high TCRbeta diversity at day 60; it came from surviving recipient T cells and thymic progenitors. Expanded graft clones numbering several hundred reportedly gave rise to alpha-beta T cells about two months after transplant. T-cell numbers and diversity, one year after transplant, stemmed largely from T cells that were newly produced.

The TCRbeta library was prepared with unique molecular identifiers. TCRdb re-called the PCR reads through MiXCR, storing one row per CDR3 protein. This sample has 900,000 or so distinct CDR3 sequences; approximately 15% occur once, and the top ten carry approximately 5%. On this clonotype itself: Its antigen is still unknown.

This CDR3 contains 15 residues. CDR1 SGHTA and CDR2 FQGTGA come from the germline V gene. Trimming removed 1 base from V and 0 bases from J, with 7 bases in between. Sequencing used PBMCs, mostly from graft donor cells, obtained 360 days after TCRalphabeta/CD19-depleted stem cell transplant. This TCR was recovered from a male patient between 5 and 17 years old who had a stem cell transplant for acute lymphoblastic leukemia, so the T cells may come from the graft donor. The chain combines TRBV7-3 with TRBJ2-1; D is unclear. This CDR3 reads CASSLRLVSYNEQFF. DNA of the CDR3: TGTGCCAGCAGCTTAAGACTTGTCTCCTACAATGAGCAGTTCTTC.